These 23 T cell receptor beta chains were sequenced from one sample in a study of early stage breast cancer tumors. Method: immunoSEQ multiplex PCR; TCRdb's copy keeps in-frame clones and lacks some. The repertoire includes about 5,500 clones, just under 70% of them detected once, and roughly 15% sits in the top ten. Sequenced sample: normal breast tissue next to the tumor. Receptors originate from a person aged 55 to 75 with breast cancer.

The rearrangement joins TRBV5-1 to TRBJ2-7; the match to TRBD1 covers 7 bases. The trim removed 4 bases at V and 0 bases at J, leaving 7 bases unmatched. The CDR3 sequence is 15 residues long. The V gene's germline CDR1 is SGHRS and CDR2 YFSETQ. CDR3 DNA sequence: TGCGCCAGCAGCCTGGACGGGACAGCCTCCTACGAGCAGTACTTC. As protein: CASSLDGTASYEQYF.

This clone was counted a few times. The chain is built from TRBV27 and TRBJ1-6; TRBD1 matches 9 bases. V shed 5 bases, J shed 6 bases, and the junction held 5 bases outside the gene matches. Germline assignment: CDR1 MNHEY and CDR2 SMNVEV (reference sequence). This CDR3 is built from 15 residues. The CDR3 nucleotides read TGTGCCAGCAGTCTTCCGGGACAGGGTAATTCACCCCTCCACTTT. Protein product: CASSLPGQGNSPLHF.

The CDR3 region has the DNA TGTGCCAGCAGAACTAGCGGACGGTACAATGAGCAGTTCTTC. Its translation is CASRTSGRYNEQFF. The chain carries TRBV6-1 and TRBJ2-1, with 8 nucleotides matching TRBD2. CDR1 MNHNS and CDR2 SASEGT come from the germline V gene. This CDR3 is 14 amino acids long. J was trimmed by 4 bases and V by 6 bases; bases with no gene match: 5.

The chain couples TRBV28 to TRBJ2-3; 12 bases agree with TRBD1. V lost 4 bases and J lost 5; bases outside the gene matches: 7. The CDR3 consists of 16 residues. Germline V gene sequence: CDR1 MDHEN, CDR2 SYDVKM. This chain's CDR3 is CASSSSGQGAIDTQYF. In DNA, the CDR3 is TGTGCCAGCAGTTCCTCGGGACAGGGGGCGATAGATACGCAGTATTTT.

The gene calls are TRBV5-1 and TRBJ2-7; D remains unclear. The CDR3 contains 11 residues. Germline V lookup: CDR1 SGHRS, CDR2 YFSETQ. Trimming shortened V by 2 bases and J by 1 base, and 1 base separated the two germline ends. CDR3 nucleotides: TGCGCCAGCAGCTTTTCCTACGAGCAGTACTTC. Amino acid sequence: CASSFSYEQYF. The whole variable domain, remainder taken from reference TRBV5-1 and TRBJ2-7, is KAGVTQTPRYLIKTRGQQVTLSCSPISGHRSVSWYQQTPGQGLQFLFEYFSETQRNKGNFPGRFSGRQFSNSRSEMNVSTLELGDSALYLCASSFSYEQYFGPGTRLTVT.

CDR3 coding DNA: TGCGCCAGCAGCCGACTTACGGCCCCCCGAACAAGGGAGCTGTTTTTT. Its translation is CASSRLTAPRTRELFF. The chain combines TRBV4-1 with TRBJ2-2; D gene uncertain. CDR1 and CDR2 (germline): MGHRA, YSYEKL. The V gene lost 4 bases and the J gene lost 9 bases, with 21 bases spanning the gap. The CDR3 is 16 residues long.

The chain has TRBV5-1 and TRBJ1-6; D is unclear. The germline CDR1 and CDR2 sequences are SGHRS and YFSETQ. Deletions cut 2 bases from V and 8 bases from J, with 11 bases between. This CDR3 spans 14 amino acids. CDR3 bases: TGCGCCAGCAGCTTCGACCACTGGGATTCACCCCTCCACTTT. This gives the protein CASSFDHWDSPLHF. Combining the CDR3 with reference TRBV5-1 and TRBJ1-6 gives the whole variable domain KAGVTQTPRYLIKTRGQQVTLSCSPISGHRSVSWYQQTPGQGLQFLFEYFSETQRNKGNFPGRFSGRQFSNSRSEMNVSTLELGDSALYLCASSFDHWDSPLHFGNGTRLTVT.

This rearrangement joins TRBV11-2 to TRBJ2-7, with D perhaps TRBD1 (5 bases). With 4 bases removed from V and 4 bases from J, the gap between germline ends came to 23 bases. The CDR3 is 17 residues long. CDR1 is SGHAT, CDR2 FQNNGV, per germline. As DNA, the CDR3 is TGTGCCAGCAGCTCCCTGGTAGGATCAGGGCATCCTTACGAGCAGTACTTC. Its translation is CASSSLVGSGHPYEQYF.

This clone is labeled as medium-sized. The chain joins TRBV2 to TRBJ1-1; D call uncertain. V lost 8 bases to trimming and J lost 0 bases, with 4 bases between them. The CDR3 spans 11 residues. The V gene's germline CDR1 is SNHLY and CDR2 FYNNEI. This chain's CDR3 is CASVLNTEAFF. The CDR3 region has the DNA TGTGCCAGCGTCTTGAACACTGAAGCTTTCTTT.

This clone came up a few times. For the CDR3, the DNA is TGCGCCAGCCAAGACGGCTACTCTGGAAACACCATATATTTT. It codes for CASQDGYSGNTIYF. The chain uses TRBV5-1 and TRBJ1-3; no clear D. The V end lost 7 bases, the J end lost 0 bases, and 11 bases lay between the germline ends. There are 14 residues in the CDR3. Germline V gives CDR1 SGHRS, CDR2 YFSETQ.

The chain uses TRBV11-2 and TRBJ1-1; D gene ambiguous. The germline V gene has CDR1 SGHAT and CDR2 FQNNGV. Between the trimmed V and J ends, which lost 1 base and 2 bases, there was a span of 5 bases. The CDR3 spans 13 residues. CDR3 amino acids: CASSLGYNTEAFF. The CDR3 DNA is TGTGCCAGCAGCTTAGGTTATAACACTGAAGCTTTCTTT.

This chain links TRBV19 with TRBJ2-7; TRBD2 matches 11 bases. The germline V gene has CDR1 LNHDA and CDR2 SQIVND (reference sequence). This CDR3 has 13 residues. V shed 9 bases, J shed 2 bases, and the junction held 3 bases outside the gene matches. The chain's CDR3 is CASTSGSPYEQYF. The CDR3 nucleotides are TGTGCCAGCACTAGCGGGAGCCCCTACGAGCAGTACTTC.

The chain couples TRBV11-3 to TRBJ1-1; 11 nucleotides align to TRBD1. J gave up 1 base and V 4 bases, and 5 bases lay outside the gene matches. Germline CDR1 reads SGHNT; CDR2 reads YENEEA. The CDR3 has 16 residues. DNA of the CDR3: TGTGCCAGCAGCTCCGGACAGGGGGCGAGGAACACTGAAGCTTTCTTT. This encodes CASSSGQGARNTEAFF.

This clone was picked up a small number of times. The chain recombines TRBV5-6 with TRBJ2-1, with TRBD2 matching over 11 bases. Germline lookup yields CDR1 SGHDT and CDR2 YYEEEE. CDR3 length: 15 amino acids. Germline trimming cut 1 base from V and 8 bases from J; bases unmatched to any gene: 5. CDR3 region: CASSLWLAGGDEQFF. CDR3 bases: TGTGCCAGCAGCTTGTGGCTAGCGGGGGGCGATGAGCAGTTCTTC.

This chain joins TRBV19 and TRBJ1-2; the D is unclear. Germline assignment: CDR1 LNHDA and CDR2 SQIVND (reference sequence). Trimming removed 5 bases at V and 2 bases at J, with 9 bases between. CDR3 length: 13 residues. The CDR3 loop is CASSHGQNYGYTF. DNA of the CDR3: TGTGCCAGTAGTCATGGCCAGAACTATGGCTACACCTTC.

The V gene is TRBV2, the J gene TRBJ2-1; 8 positions match TRBD1. The CDR3 is 14 residues long. V shed 6 bases and J 4 bases; nucleotides not matched to a gene: 5. CDR1 and CDR2 from the germline V gene are SNHLY and FYNNEI. CDR3 nucleotides: TGTGCCAGCAGCCGACAGGGGCGATACAATGAGCAGTTCTTC. Its translation is CASSRQGRYNEQFF.

Relative to its sample, this clone is medium-sized. The V and J genes are TRBV28 and TRBJ2-7; D may be TRBD1 (6 bases). Trimming stripped 6 bases from V and 2 bases from J, with 17 bases between. The CDR3 consists of 15 residues. Germline values: CDR1 MDHEN, CDR2 SYDVKM. The CDR3 nucleotides are TGTGCCAGCAGGGTCTTTCCGACAGGAGCCTACGAGCAGTACTTC. The encoded protein is CASRVFPTGAYEQYF.

The gene calls are TRBV4-3 and TRBJ2-1; D is possibly TRBD1 or TRBD2 (5 bases each). V lost 4 bases and J 5 bases, leaving 15 bases between the germline ends. This CDR3 is built from 15 residues. Germline V lookup: CDR1 LGHNA, CDR2 YSLEER. This CDR3 reads CASSPGLAEHNEQFF. The CDR3 nucleotides read TGCGCCAGCAGCCCGGGGCTAGCCGAGCACAATGAGCAGTTCTTC.

The J gene is TRBJ2-3, the V gene TRBV29-1, with D maybe TRBD1 (5 bases). Trimming stripped 8 bases from V and 2 bases from J, with 14 bases between. Germline loops: CDR1 SQVTM, CDR2 ANQGSEA. The CDR3 is made up of 13 amino acids. The CDR3 reads CSIRQSFTDTQYF. CDR3 bases: TGCAGCATTCGACAGTCGTTCACAGATACGCAGTATTTT.

The V and J genes are TRBV5-8 and TRBJ1-3; possible D gene TRBD1, 5 bases. This CDR3 spans 14 amino acids. CDR1 and CDR2 from the germline V gene are SGHTS and YDEGEE. V was shortened by 4 bases and J by 1 base, with 9 bases between the two germline ends. Written as DNA, the CDR3 is TGTGCCAGCAGCAGGGGAGAATCTGGAAACACCATATATTTT. Amino acids: CASSRGESGNTIYF.

The V call is TRBV19, the J call TRBJ1-1; 8 bases are shared with TRBD1. This CDR3 region has 14 residues. The trim removed 5 bases at V and 9 bases at J, leaving 11 bases unmatched. Germline CDR1 reads LNHDA; CDR2 reads SQIVND (reference sequence). The CDR3 nucleotides read TGTGCCAGTAGTGCCCTAGGACAGGGTAAGAAAGCTTTCTTT. Its protein is CASSALGQGKKAFF.

The CDR3 sequence: CASRGLAGSNEQFF. Here the CDR3 DNA reads TGTGCCAGTAGGGGACTAGCGGGATCTAATGAGCAGTTCTTC. J is TRBJ2-1 and V is TRBV19; 13 bases are a match to TRBD2. V trimming: 6 bases; J trimming: 7 bases; junction bases outside the gene matches: 3. The CDR3 consists of 14 residues. Germline CDR1 is LNHDA and CDR2 is SQIVND (reference sequence).

This clone was counted between two and nine times. The chain is built from TRBV28 and TRBJ2-1; D gene unclear. Looked up from germline, CDR1 is MDHEN and CDR2 is SYDVKM. V was cut by 6 bases and J by 0 bases, with 9 bases left in between. The CDR3 runs to 14 residues. As DNA, the CDR3 is TGTGCCAGCAGGCCTCCGAGCTCCTACAATGAGCAGTTCTTC. Protein: CASRPPSSYNEQFF.